A selection of T cell receptor beta chains follows, all from one sample in a study of OX40 agonist ivuxolimab in advanced cancers. The assay was immunoSEQ multiplex PCR, and TCRdb's table has in-frame clones only and misses some. The data show approximately 12,000 clones, approximately 84% seen once. The specimen was CD4+ or CD8+ T cells sorted from blood, collected in a trial of the OX40 agonist ivuxolimab. The receptors shown here come from an adult with an advanced solid tumor such as melanoma, head and neck, liver or kidney cancer. Each CDR3 is given with its conserved first and last residue.

>12|TRBV7-6
CASSFHPYEQYF
>16|TRBV2
CASSQVDAGETDTQYF
>13|TRBV27
CASSSHSGETQYF
>14|TRBV15
CATSRGPVEETQYF
>12|TRBV10-1
CASSDSPYEQYF
>14|TRBV4-1
CASSQESSQETQYF
>14|TRBV29-1
CSVLQRFSNQPQHF
>18|TRBV7-3
CASSLLGGGEGTKNIQYF
>15|TRBV4-1
CASSHTGVPRQPQHF
>16|TRBV18
CASSPTTGEGQETQYF
>13|TRBV19
CASSTPPHNEQFF
>16|TRBV9
CASSHNRGRGNTEAFF
>13|TRBV10-1
CASSEGLATEQYF
>16|TRBV28
CASSLWGREVPSEQYF
>13|TRBV19
CASSEGIYNEQFF
>16|TRBV19
CASSSDGYSSYNEQFF
>15|TRBV4-1
CASSQGSQMDEKLFF
>14|TRBV27
CASSSDRTVYEQYF
>15|TRBV7-9
CASSLPDRPSYEQYF
>12|TRBV9
CASSVGGYEQFF
>15|TRBV7-9
CASSLTGGSGNEQFF
>12|TRBV7-9
CASSLRDTEAFF
>15|TRBV7-3
CASSWAGGDTGELFF
>16|TRBV2
CASSVVAGEGIYEQYF
>15|TRBV6-5
CASRPQETSNQPQHF
>14|TRBV2
CASSADRINEKLFF
>13|TRBV4-1
CASSPFWGDEQFF
>16|TRBV6-1
CASSELAGDQWFIQYF
>15|TRBV5-3
CARSRPRDRASEQYF
>13|TRBV2
CASGKYRAYEQYF
>13|TRBV7-9
CASSPGGDEKLFF
>16|TRBV30
CAWSPRTGGFNTEAFF
>15|TRBV28
CASSPVGETNQPQHF
>14|TRBV7-9
CASRSDRDGNTQYF
>13|TRBV5-6
CASIRGPGRGYTF
>17|TRBV28
CASRGIGGALYTDTQYF
>15|TRBV6-5
CASRDSNLNTGELFF
>12|TRBV6-6
CASTRDGEKLFF
>15|TRBV19
CASKDFGASLEEAFF
>15|TRBV6-4
CASSEGGSSYNEQFF